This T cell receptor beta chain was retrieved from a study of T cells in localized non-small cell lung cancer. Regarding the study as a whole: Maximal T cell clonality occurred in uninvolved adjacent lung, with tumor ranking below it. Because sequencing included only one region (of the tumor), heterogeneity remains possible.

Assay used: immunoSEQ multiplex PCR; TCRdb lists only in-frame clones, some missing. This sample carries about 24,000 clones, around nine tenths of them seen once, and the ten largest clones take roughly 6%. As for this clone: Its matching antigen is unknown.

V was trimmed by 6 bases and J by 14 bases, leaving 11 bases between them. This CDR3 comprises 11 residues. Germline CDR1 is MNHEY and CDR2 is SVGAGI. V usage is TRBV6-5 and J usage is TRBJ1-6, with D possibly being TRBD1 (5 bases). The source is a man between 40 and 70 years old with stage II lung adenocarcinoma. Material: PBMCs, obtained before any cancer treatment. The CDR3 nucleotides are TGTGCCAGCAGGGGACCCCAAACCCTCCACTTT. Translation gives CASRGPQTLHF.